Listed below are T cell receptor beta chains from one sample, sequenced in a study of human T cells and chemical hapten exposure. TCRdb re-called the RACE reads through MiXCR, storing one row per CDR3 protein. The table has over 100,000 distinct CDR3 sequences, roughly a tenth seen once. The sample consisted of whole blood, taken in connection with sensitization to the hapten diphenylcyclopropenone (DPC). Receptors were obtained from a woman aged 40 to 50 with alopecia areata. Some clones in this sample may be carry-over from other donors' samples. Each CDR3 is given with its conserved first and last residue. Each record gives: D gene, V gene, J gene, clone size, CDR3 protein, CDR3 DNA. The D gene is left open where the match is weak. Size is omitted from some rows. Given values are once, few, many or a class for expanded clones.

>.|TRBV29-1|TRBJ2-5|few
CSVGLGGETQYF
TGCAGCGTTGGACTAGGAGGGGAGACCCAGTACTTC
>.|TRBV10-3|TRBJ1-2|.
CAISESIRAGGYTF
TGTGCCATCAGTGAGTCGATTCGGGCCGGCGGCTACACCTTC
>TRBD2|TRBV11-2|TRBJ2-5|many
CASSLENSGEQYF
TGTGCCAGCAGCTTAGAGAATAGCGGGGAGCAGTACTTC
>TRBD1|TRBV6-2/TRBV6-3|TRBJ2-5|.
CASSPGQIQETQYF
TGTGCCAGCAGTCCGGGACAGATTCAAGAGACCCAGTACTTC
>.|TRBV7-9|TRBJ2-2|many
CASSPGPTNTGELFF
TGTGCCAGCAGTCCCGGGCCGACGAACACCGGGGAGCTGTTTTTT
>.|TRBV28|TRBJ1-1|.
CAGSNTEAFF
TGTGCCGGCTCGAACACTGAAGCTTTCTTT
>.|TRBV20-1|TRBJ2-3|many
CSAREGLTDTQYF
TGCAGTGCTAGGGAGGGGCTCACAGATACGCAGTATTTT
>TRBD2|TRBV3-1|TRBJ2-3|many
CASSQSSGGSVDTQYF
TGTGCCAGCAGCCAATCTAGCGGGGGGTCTGTAGATACGCAGTATTTT
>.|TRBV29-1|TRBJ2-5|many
CSVVQRETQYF
TGCAGCGTTGTACAGCGAGAGACCCAGTACTTC
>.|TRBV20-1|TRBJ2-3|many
CSARENGITDTQYF
TGCAGTGCTAGAGAGAACGGAATCACAGATACGCAGTATTTT
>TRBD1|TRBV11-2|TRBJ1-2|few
CASSRLFTGEVYGYTF
TGTGCCAGCAGCCGACTGTTTACAGGGGAGGTCTATGGCTACACCTTC
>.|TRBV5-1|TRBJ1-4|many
CASARDLTNEKLFF
TGCGCCAGCGCCAGGGACTTAACTAATGAAAAACTGTTTTTT
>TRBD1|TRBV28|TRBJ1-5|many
CAHRTGWQPQHF
TGTGCTCACAGGACAGGCTGGCAGCCCCAGCATTTT
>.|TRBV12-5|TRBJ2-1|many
CASGSEVSFNEQFF
TGTGCTAGTGGTTCTGAGGTTAGCTTCAATGAGCAGTTCTTC